One and the same sample provided the 21 T cell receptor beta chains below, sequenced in a study of technical replicates of blood from a handful of donors. Libraries were prepared by immunoSEQ multiplex PCR; TCRdb keeps only in-frame clonotypes and omits some of them. The sample contains 60,000 to 85,000 clones, about 91% of which appear only once. The material sequenced was T cells isolated from PBMCs. The origin of the receptors is a human donor in good health.

This chain joins TRBV30 and TRBJ2-3, with TRBD2 as a possible D gene (5 bases). CDR1 is GTSNPN, CDR2 SVGIG, per germline (reference sequence). This CDR3 has 13 amino acids. This CDR3 is CAGGISGTDTQYF. CDR3 nucleotide sequence: TGTGCAGGTGGGATTAGCGGCACAGATACGCAGTATTTT.

The rearrangement uses TRBV9 and TRBJ2-3; 12 bases align to TRBD2. The CDR3 extends over 15 amino acids. Unmatched junction bases numbered 3, after V lost 3 bases and J lost 4 bases. Germline CDR1 reads SGDLS; CDR2 reads YYNGEE. The CDR3 region is CASSATSGGPDTQYF. The CDR3 DNA reads as TGTGCCAGCAGCGCTACTAGCGGGGGGCCAGATACGCAGTATTTT.

The rearrangement links TRBV2 to TRBJ2-1, with 10 bases identical to TRBD2. V was clipped by 6 bases and J by 0 bases; unmatched bases: 8. The CDR3 spans 17 residues. Per the germline V gene, CDR1 is SNHLY and CDR2 is FYNNEI. The CDR3 DNA is TGTGCCAGCAGCGGGACTAGCGCATCGAGCTCCTACAATGAGCAGTTCTTC. Protein product: CASSGTSASSSYNEQFF. The complete variable domain, with remaining parts taken from reference TRBV2 and TRBJ2-1, reads EPEVTQTPSHQVTQMGQEVILRCVPISNHLYFYWYRQILGQKVEFLVSFYNNEISEKSEIFDDQFSVERPDGSNFTLKIRSTKLEDSAMYFCASSGTSASSSYNEQFFGPGTRLTVL.

The rearrangement links TRBV11-2 to TRBJ2-1; 8 bases are shared with TRBD1. The germline CDR1 and CDR2 sequences are SGHAT and FQNNGV. The V segment lost 1 base and the J segment 6 bases; nucleotides outside the gene matches: 5. The CDR3 covers 15 residues. CDR3 DNA: TGTGCCAGCAGCTTAGGCAGGGGGCTGGGCAATGAGCAGTTCTTC. Encoded protein: CASSLGRGLGNEQFF. Complete variable domain (other parts from reference TRBV11-2 and TRBJ2-1): EAGVAQSPRYKIIEKRQSVAFWCNPISGHATLYWYQQILGQGPKLLIQFQNNGVVDDSQLPKDRFSAERLKGVDSTLKIQPAKLEDSAVYLCASSLGRGLGNEQFFGPGTRLTVL.

This rearrangement joins TRBV7-9 to TRBJ2-2; D is undetermined. Trimming removed 3 bases at V and 4 bases at J, with 9 bases between. Germline CDR1 SEHNR, CDR2 FQNEAQ (reference sequence). The CDR3 has 14 amino acids. CDR3 bases: TGTGCCAGCAGCTTGGCAGTTACCACCGGGGAGCTGTTTTTT. It is translated as CASSLAVTTGELFF.

The rearrangement uses TRBV11-3 and TRBJ2-1; D unclear. The V end lost 7 bases, the J end lost 1 base, and 26 bases lay between the germline ends. CDR1 and CDR2 (germline): SGHNT, YENEEA. CDR3 length: 19 amino acids. CDR3 loop: CASKSSRRVAGGSYNEQFF. The CDR3 region has the DNA TGTGCCAGCAAATCTAGTAGGCGTGTCGCCGGTGGGTCCTACAATGAGCAGTTCTTC. Based on the CDR3 plus reference TRBV11-3 and TRBJ2-1, the full variable domain is EAGVVQSPRYKIIEKKQPVAFWCNPISGHNTLYWYLQNLGQGPELLIRYENEEAVDDSQLPKDRFSAERLKGVDSTLKIQPAELGDSAVYLCASKSSRRVAGGSYNEQFFGPGTRLTVL.

V gene TRBV2 combines with J gene TRBJ2-1; 7 bases match TRBD2. V dropped 6 bases and J dropped 0; count of bases not matched to a gene: 5. CDR1 SNHLY and CDR2 FYNNEI come from the germline V gene. This CDR3 comprises 15 residues. The CDR3 coding sequence is TGTGCCAGCAGATGGCTAGCGGACTCCTACAATGAGCAGTTCTTC. This codes for CASRWLADSYNEQFF.

The V and J genes are TRBV21-1 and TRBJ2-4; TRBD1 is the table's D call, not checked against the DNA. TRBV21-1 is tagged as a pseudogene. The CDR3 totals 13 residues. As DNA, the CDR3 is TGTGCCAGCAGCAAAGCGCTGGGACAGGGGGGGTACTTC. Residues: CASSKALGQGGYF.

This clone was observed a single time. The chain joins TRBV11-1 to TRBJ1-5; 8 nucleotides line up with TRBD1. This CDR3 comprises 15 residues. The V gene's germline CDR1 is SGHAT and CDR2 FQDESV (reference sequence). The V and J ends lost 3 bases and 3 bases, in that order; junction bases with no gene match: 4. CDR3 bases: TGTGCCAGCAGCTTTCTGACAGGGGTCAATCAGCCCCAGCATTTT. Amino acids: CASSFLTGVNQPQHF. The full variable domain, its missing parts supplied by reference TRBV11-1 and TRBJ1-5, is EAEVAQSPRYKITEKSQAVAFWCDPISGHATLYWYRQILGQGPELLVQFQDESVVDDSQLPKDRFSAERLKGVDSTLKIQPAELGDSAMYLCASSFLTGVNQPQHFGDGTRLSIL.

This rearrangement joins TRBV27 to TRBJ2-7; perhaps TRBD1 as D (6 bases). Germline loops: CDR1 MNHEY, CDR2 SMNVEV (reference sequence). The length of the CDR3 is 14 residues. The germline V and J ends were trimmed by 5 bases and 2 bases, with 13 bases remaining between them. DNA of the CDR3: TGTGCCAGCAGTCCCTCAGGGGTTGCCTACGAGCAGTACTTC. It encodes CASSPSGVAYEQYF.

This clone appeared a few times. The rearrangement links TRBV14 to TRBJ1-1; 7 bases align to TRBD1. The V segment lost 1 base and the J segment 0 bases; nucleotides outside the gene matches: 2. The CDR3 spans 15 residues. CDR1 and CDR2 (germline): SGHDN, FVKESK. Here the CDR3 DNA reads TGTGCCAGCAGCCAAGTAGGGGGCTTGAACACTGAAGCTTTCTTT. It translates to CASSQVGGLNTEAFF.

This clone was observed once. The V call is TRBV13, the J call TRBJ2-7, with 9 bases aligning to TRBD2. The CDR3 extends over 13 amino acids. Per germline, CDR1 PRHDT and CDR2 FYEKMQ (reference sequence). J gave up 3 bases and V 7 bases, and 4 bases lay outside the gene matches. CDR3 DNA sequence: TGTGCCAGCATCCTTAGCGGGAGCTACGAGCAGTACTTC. This encodes CASILSGSYEQYF.

Only a few counts were recorded for this clone. The CDR3 reads CASKAEGGSYNEQFF. For the CDR3, the DNA is TGTGCCAGCAAGGCGGAAGGAGGCTCCTACAATGAGCAGTTCTTC. V gene TRBV25-1 combines with J gene TRBJ2-1; possible D gene TRBD2, 5 bases. Trimming removed 7 bases from V and 0 bases from J, with 13 bases in between. Germline CDR1 reads MGHDK; CDR2 reads SYGVNS. This CDR3 region has 15 residues.

The chain couples TRBV5-6 to TRBJ1-2; D gene uncertain. V was shortened by 0 bases and J by 7 bases, with 10 bases between the two germline ends. The CDR3 is 13 amino acids. The germline V gene encodes CDR1 SGHDT and CDR2 YYEEEE. The CDR3 DNA reads as TGTGCCAGCAGCTTGGGGAGGGCAGGTGGCTACACCTTC. Its protein product is CASSLGRAGGYTF.

V is TRBV5-1 and J is TRBJ2-1; D may be TRBD2 (5 bases). The CDR3 loop spans 12 amino acids. Deletions cut 3 bases from V and 4 bases from J, with 5 bases between. Germline V gene lookup returns CDR1 SGHRS and CDR2 YFSETQ. The CDR3 DNA is TGCGCCAGCAGCTGGAGGTACAATGAGCAGTTCTTC. As protein: CASSWRYNEQFF.

This chain connects TRBV30 to TRBJ2-1; 10 bases align to TRBD2. V shed 8 bases, J shed 2 bases, and the junction held 6 bases outside the gene matches. This CDR3 is built from 14 residues. Germline V gene lookup returns CDR1 GTSNPN and CDR2 SVGIG (reference sequence). The CDR3 nucleotides read TGTGCCGGGGGGGGGACTAGCGCCTACAATGAGCAGTTCTTC. Amino acids: CAGGGTSAYNEQFF.

The gene calls are TRBV7-2 and TRBJ1-5; D is unclear. Looked up from germline, CDR1 is SGHTA and CDR2 is FQGNSA. The CDR3 covers 17 residues. The germline V and J ends were trimmed by 2 bases and 6 bases, with 20 bases remaining between them. CDR3 sequence reads: CASSLLVWGDRGQPQHF. In nucleotides, the CDR3 is TGTGCCAGCAGCTTATTAGTCTGGGGAGATCGGGGTCAGCCCCAGCATTTT.

The CDR3 region has the DNA TGTGCCATCAGTGCCCCCGGGTCGACCTACGAGCAGTACTTC. This sequence encodes CAISAPGSTYEQYF. The chain couples TRBV10-3 to TRBJ2-7, with D hard to call. Trimming removed 4 bases at V and 2 bases at J, with 12 bases between. The CDR3 runs 14 residues. CDR1 and CDR2 from the germline V gene are ENHRY and SYGVKD.

J is TRBJ2-7 and V is TRBV30; TRBD1 is a possible D gene (6 bases). Trimming stripped 3 bases from V and 3 bases from J, with 12 bases between. The CDR3 loop spans 13 amino acids. CDR1 is GTSNPN and CDR2 is SVGIG in the germline V gene (reference sequence). As DNA, the CDR3 is TGTGCCTGGAGGAGGACAGACGGCTACGAGCAGTACTTC. Its protein product is CAWRRTDGYEQYF.

This clone showed up just once. The chain combines TRBV30 with TRBJ2-7; TRBD2 agrees at 9 bases. CDR1 GTSNPN and CDR2 SVGIG come from the germline V gene (reference sequence). Germline trimming cut 3 bases from V and 9 bases from J; bases unmatched to any gene: 9. This CDR3 spans 13 amino acids. The CDR3 nucleotides are TGTGCCTGGAGGGTAGCGGGAGAGTCGGCGCAGTACTTC. Protein: CAWRVAGESAQYF.

J is TRBJ2-3 and V is TRBV5-1; TRBD2 aligns across 7 bases. The CDR3 is made up of 17 amino acids. With 0 bases clipped from V and 1 base from J, the junction kept 8 bases outside the gene matches. The V gene's germline CDR1 is SGHRS and CDR2 YFSETQ. Written as DNA, the CDR3 is TGCGCCAGCAGCTTGGATGGACTAGATGACGGCACAGATACGCAGTATTTT. Its protein product is CASSLDGLDDGTDTQYF.